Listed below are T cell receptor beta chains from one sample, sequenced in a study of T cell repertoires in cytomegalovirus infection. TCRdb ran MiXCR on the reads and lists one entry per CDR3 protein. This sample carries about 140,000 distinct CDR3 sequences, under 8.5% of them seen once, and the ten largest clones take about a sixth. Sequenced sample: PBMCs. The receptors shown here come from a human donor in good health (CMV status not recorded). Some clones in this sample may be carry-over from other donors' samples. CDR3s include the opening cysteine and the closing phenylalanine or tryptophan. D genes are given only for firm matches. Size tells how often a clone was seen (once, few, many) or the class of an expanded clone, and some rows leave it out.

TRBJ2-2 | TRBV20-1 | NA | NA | CSASRLVAGELFF | TGCAGTGCTAGCCGACTAGTTGCCGGGGAGCTGTTTTTT
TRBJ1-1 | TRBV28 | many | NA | CASSLPGGVNTEAFF | TGTGCCAGCAGTTTACCGGGGGGAGTTAACACTGAAGCTTTCTTT
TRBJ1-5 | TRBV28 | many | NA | CASREGGDRQPQHF | TGTGCCAGCAGAGAGGGGGGAGACAGGCAGCCCCAGCATTTT
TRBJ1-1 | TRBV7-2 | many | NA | CASSLSLTPEAFF | TGTGCCAGCAGCTTATCTCTGACCCCTGAAGCTTTCTTT
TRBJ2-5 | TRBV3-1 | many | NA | CASSQDTQETQYF | TGTGCCAGCAGCCAGGATACCCAAGAGACCCAGTACTTC
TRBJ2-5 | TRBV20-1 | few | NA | CSASGPGQDQETQYF | TGCAGTGCTAGCGGTCCGGGACAAGACCAAGAGACCCAGTACTTC
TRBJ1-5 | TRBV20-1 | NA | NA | CSARVGGGGRIGNQPQHF | TGCAGTGCTAGAGTCGGAGGGGGGGGGCGTATAGGGAATCAGCCCCAGCATTTT
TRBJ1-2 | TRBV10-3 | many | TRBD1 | CAISGTGGNYGYTF | TGTGCCATCAGCGGGACAGGGGGTAACTATGGCTACACCTTC
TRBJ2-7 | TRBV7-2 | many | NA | CASSRSPLKTYEQYF | TGTGCCAGCAGCCGTAGCCCACTGAAAACCTACGAGCAGTACTTC
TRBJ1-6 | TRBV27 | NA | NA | CASSRSVGDTLNSPLHF | TGTGCCAGCAGCCGGTCGGTTGGGGACACGCTCAATTCACCCCTCCACTTT
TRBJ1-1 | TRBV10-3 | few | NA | CAISRQVGTEAFF | TGTGCCATCAGCCGTCAGGTCGGCACTGAAGCTTTCTTT
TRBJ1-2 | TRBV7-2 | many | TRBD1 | CASSLRGGDRGFFGYTF | TGTGCCAGCAGCTTACGGGGGGGGGACAGGGGGTTCTTTGGCTACACCTTC
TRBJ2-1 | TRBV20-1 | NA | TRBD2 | CSAQRAGGLNEQFF | TGCAGTGCCCAACGAGCGGGGGGACTCAATGAGCAGTTCTTC
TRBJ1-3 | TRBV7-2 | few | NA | CASTPAGGNTIYF | TGTGCCAGCACTCCGGCGGGTGGAAACACCATATATTTT
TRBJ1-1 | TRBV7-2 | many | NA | CASSVRAWDGVGRAFF | TGTGCCAGCAGCGTCCGAGCGTGGGACGGGGTCGGTCGGGCTTTCTTT
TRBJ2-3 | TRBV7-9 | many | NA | CASSRPPWTGTDTQYF | TGTGCCAGCAGCCGCCCGCCTTGGACAGGCACAGATACGCAGTATTTT
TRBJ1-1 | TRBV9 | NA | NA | CASSIGGERTNTEAFF | TGTGCCAGCAGTATCGGGGGAGAGAGGACGAACACTGAAGCTTTCTTT
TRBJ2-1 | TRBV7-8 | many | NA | CASSLAGGLGYNEQFF | TGTGCCAGCAGCTTAGCGGGGGGCTTAGGGTACAATGAGCAGTTCTTC
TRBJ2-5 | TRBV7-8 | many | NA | CASSPLRFQVQETQYF | TGTGCCAGCAGCCCGCTGCGATTCCAGGTCCAAGAGACCCAGTACTTC
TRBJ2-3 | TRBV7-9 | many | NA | CASRTGLSDEQASDTQYF | TGTGCCAGCAGGACCGGACTCTCGGATGAACAGGCCTCAGATACGCAGTATTTT
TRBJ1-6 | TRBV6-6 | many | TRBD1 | CASSPPGQGYQGNSPLHF | TGTGCCAGCAGTCCTCCGGGACAGGGTTACCAAGGAAATTCACCCCTCCACTTT
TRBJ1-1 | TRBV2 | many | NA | CASRVPTAQAEAFF | TGTGCCAGCAGAGTGCCCACGGCCCAGGCTGAAGCTTTCTTT
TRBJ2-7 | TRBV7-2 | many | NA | CASSLAPTGPSSYEQYF | TGTGCCAGCAGCTTAGCCCCGACAGGCCCGAGCTCCTACGAGCAGTACTTC
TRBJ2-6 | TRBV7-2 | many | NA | CASSSGPNSGANVLTF | TGTGCCAGCAGCTCGGGACCGAACTCTGGGGCCAACGTCCTGACTTTC
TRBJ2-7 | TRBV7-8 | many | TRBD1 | CASSVSGTGHEQYF | TGTGCCAGCAGCGTCTCCGGGACAGGTCACGAGCAGTACTTC